What follows are 29 T cell receptor beta chains derived from one specimen sequenced in a study of blood T cell repertoires in COVID-19. The table came from immunoSEQ multiplex PCR; TCRdb's copy has only in-frame clones and leaves some out. The sample has over 35,000 clones; approximately 87% are singletons. The sequencing sample was made of peripheral blood. The receptors stem from a man between 40 and 49 years old with COVID-19, enrolled during active disease.

As DNA, the CDR3 is TGTGCCAGCAGTTCCGGGACACTCTATGGCTACACCTTC. It translates to CASSSGTLYGYTF. This chain uses TRBV28 with TRBJ1-2; possibly TRBD1 for D (6 bases). V was shortened by 4 bases and J by 4 bases, with 10 bases between the two germline ends. Germline loops: CDR1 MDHEN, CDR2 SYDVKM. The CDR3 sequence is 13 residues long.

The chain uses TRBV11-3 and TRBJ1-3; TRBD1 might be the D (5 bases). V dropped 5 bases and J dropped 1 base, with 15 bases sitting between them. The CDR3 runs to 16 residues. CDR1 SGHNT and CDR2 YENEEA come from the germline V gene. This CDR3 is CASSPPREGSGNTIYF. The DNA for the CDR3 is TGTGCCAGCAGCCCACCCAGGGAAGGATCTGGAAACACCATATATTTT. Looking up the rest from reference TRBV11-3 and TRBJ1-3 gives the full variable domain: EAGVVQSPRYKIIEKKQPVAFWCNPISGHNTLYWYLQNLGQGPELLIRYENEEAVDDSQLPKDRFSAERLKGVDSTLKIQPAELGDSAVYLCASSPPREGSGNTIYFGEGSWLTVV.

This sequence joins TRBV5-6 and TRBJ2-5; D ambiguous. Trimming took off 3 bases at V and 1 base at J, with 13 bases between the two ends. This CDR3 is built from 15 residues. From germline, CDR1 is SGHDT and CDR2 YYEEEE. CDR3 region: CASSYVLTGQETQYF. CDR3 in DNA: TGTGCCAGCAGCTACGTCCTGACGGGCCAAGAGACCCAGTACTTC.

The chain joins TRBV5-1 to TRBJ2-5; 11 bases line up with TRBD2. Germline lookup yields CDR1 SGHRS and CDR2 YFSETQ. This CDR3 region has 15 residues. V lost 4 bases, J lost 1 base, and 3 bases stayed unmatched. The chain's CDR3 is CASSGGTSGQETQYF. CDR3 coding DNA: TGCGCCAGCAGCGGAGGGACTAGCGGCCAAGAGACCCAGTACTTC.

Only a few counts were recorded for this clone. The rearrangement joins TRBV5-6 to TRBJ2-7, with TRBD2 matching 14 bases. This CDR3 contains 17 residues. Germline CDR1 reads SGHDT; CDR2 reads YYEEEE. The trim removed 4 bases at V and 0 bases at J, leaving 6 bases unmatched. This CDR3 is CASSPGTSGGYSYEQYF. Here the CDR3 DNA reads TGTGCCAGCAGCCCGGGGACTAGCGGGGGATACTCCTACGAGCAGTACTTC.

The chain carries TRBV28 and TRBJ1-1, with D possibly being TRBD1 (6 bases). The V gene lost 1 base and the J gene lost 0 bases, with 9 bases spanning the gap. Germline CDR1 MDHEN, CDR2 SYDVKM. This CDR3 is built from 15 residues. CDR3 loop: CASSLSAGVNTEAFF. Here the CDR3 DNA reads TGTGCCAGCAGTTTATCGGCAGGGGTGAACACTGAAGCTTTCTTT.

The chain recombines TRBV11-2 with TRBJ1-2; D not resolved. The V gene's germline CDR1 is SGHAT and CDR2 FQNNGV. V lost 8 bases and J 2 bases, leaving 15 bases between the germline ends. This CDR3 spans 14 amino acids. CDR3 bases: TGTGCCAGCGCACTAGGAGCTCAAAACTATGGCTACACCTTC. Its translation is CASALGAQNYGYTF.

This clone has a single count. J is TRBJ1-4 and V is TRBV28; D unclear. Trimming shortened V by 2 bases and J by 0 bases, and 10 bases separated the two germline ends. Germline assignment: CDR1 MDHEN and CDR2 SYDVKM. The CDR3 consists of 16 residues. The DNA of the CDR3 is TGTGCCAGCAGTTTAAGGAGGGCGGCAACTAATGAAAAACTGTTTTTT. This encodes CASSLRRAATNEKLFF.

V is TRBV14 and J is TRBJ1-1; weak D call: TRBD1 (5 bases). Between the trimmed V and J ends, which lost 1 base and 4 bases, there was a span of 10 bases. The germline CDR1 and CDR2 sequences are SGHDN and FVKESK. The CDR3 has 14 amino acids. CDR3 sequence reads: CASSQAGRVTEAFF. Written as DNA, the CDR3 is TGTGCCAGCAGCCAAGCGGGCAGGGTCACTGAAGCTTTCTTT.

This clone was observed a handful of times. Other nucleotide sequences from this sample produce the same CDR3. The chain uses TRBV28 and TRBJ1-2; possibly TRBD1 for D (5 bases). Germline V lookup: CDR1 MDHEN, CDR2 SYDVKM. With 2 bases removed from V and 3 bases from J, the gap between germline ends came to 7 bases. The CDR3 consists of 13 residues. The CDR3 nucleotides read TGTGCCAGCAGTTTAGGGGGGGACTATGGCTACACCTTC. Protein product: CASSLGGDYGYTF.

The chain's CDR3 is CASSLGTGAGELFF. In DNA form, the CDR3 reads TGTGCCAGCAGCTTAGGGACCGGGGCCGGGGAGCTGTTTTTT. This chain uses TRBV11-2 with TRBJ2-2; TRBD2 is a possible D gene (5 bases). Germline assignment: CDR1 SGHAT and CDR2 FQNNGV. The CDR3 sequence is 14 residues long. Trimming took 1 base from V and 6 from J, leaving 9 bases between them.

In its sample, this clone was seen once. J is TRBJ1-6 and V is TRBV27; D unresolved. V gave up 6 bases and J gave up 8 bases, with 14 bases separating them. This CDR3 is 14 amino acids long. The germline V gene encodes CDR1 MNHEY and CDR2 SMNVEV (reference sequence). DNA for the CDR3: TGTGCCAGCAGCAAACTAGGCGAAGATTCACCCCTCCACTTT. Translating it yields CASSKLGEDSPLHF.

The rearrangement joins TRBV6-5 to TRBJ2-1, with 8 bases fitting TRBD2. The CDR3 is made up of 15 amino acids. V was clipped by 6 bases and J by 7 bases; unmatched bases: 11. The germline CDR1 and CDR2 sequences are MNHEY and SVGAGI. CDR3 sequence (DNA): TGTGCCAGCAGGGTGTCAAGCGGGAGTGCGAATGAGCAGTTCTTC. Amino acids: CASRVSSGSANEQFF.

The chain has TRBV30 and TRBJ2-3; no clear D. This CDR3 is built from 13 residues. The V gene's germline CDR1 is GTSNPN and CDR2 SVGIG (reference sequence). The V end was cut by 5 bases, the J end by 5 bases, with 14 bases between. The CDR3 spells CAWEAPSRDTQYF. The CDR3, as DNA: TGTGCCTGGGAGGCCCCATCTAGAGATACGCAGTATTTT.

This clone was found a few times. CDR3 coding DNA: TGTGCCAGCAACGCGGGGGGATACTATGGCTACACCTTC. Translating it yields CASNAGGYYGYTF. V and J are TRBV2 and TRBJ1-2, with a possible D match to TRBD1 (5 bases). V was trimmed by 7 bases and J by 3 bases, leaving 12 bases between them. The CDR3 runs to 13 residues. Germline loops: CDR1 SNHLY, CDR2 FYNNEI.

The genes are TRBV4-1 and TRBJ2-1; no firm D call. Germline-derived CDR1 and CDR2 are MGHRA and YSYEKL. The V end lost 2 bases, the J end lost 0 bases, and 8 bases lay between the germline ends. This CDR3 spans 15 amino acids. CDR3 loop: CASSQTPSSYNEQFF. CDR3 coding DNA: TGCGCCAGCAGCCAAACACCCAGCTCCTACAATGAGCAGTTCTTC.

The rearrangement links TRBV11-2 to TRBJ2-3, with 7 bases aligning to TRBD2. Germline loops: CDR1 SGHAT, CDR2 FQNNGV. The CDR3 has 14 residues. The trim removed 3 bases at V and 4 bases at J, leaving 4 bases unmatched. The CDR3 DNA reads TGTGCCAGCAGCTTCGGGGGGAGGGCAGATACGCAGTATTTT. Protein sequence: CASSFGGRADTQYF.

This clone was picked up a small number of times. The rearrangement joins TRBV3-1 (or the pseudogene TRBV3-2) to TRBJ2-3, with 9 bases aligning to TRBD1. Germline trimming cut 6 bases from V and 4 bases from J; bases unmatched to any gene: 5. CDR1 and CDR2 (germline): LGHDT, YNNKEL (reference sequence). The CDR3 extends over 14 amino acids. The DNA for the CDR3 is TGTGCCAGCAGAGACAGGGGGATTTCAGATACGCAGTATTTT. It yields the protein CASRDRGISDTQYF.

The chain uses TRBV5-6 and TRBJ1-2; D is perhaps TRBD1 (6 bases). The V end lost 6 bases, the J end lost 3 bases, and 12 bases lay between the germline ends. CDR1 and CDR2 (germline): SGHDT, YYEEEE. The CDR3 runs to 13 residues. CDR3 amino acids: CASNLGQYYGYTF. DNA for the CDR3: TGTGCCAGCAACCTCGGACAGTACTATGGCTACACCTTC.

This clone was picked up a small number of times. The chain couples TRBV14 to TRBJ2-7; 8 bases fit TRBD1. The CDR3 contains 16 residues. Germline V lookup: CDR1 SGHDN, CDR2 FVKESK. V gave up 0 bases and J gave up 7 bases; unmatched junction bases: 11. Written as DNA, the CDR3 is TGTGCCAGCAGCCAAGATCATGACAGGGGAGCTAGTGAGCAGTACTTC. Residues: CASSQDHDRGASEQYF. The complete variable domain, with remaining parts taken from reference TRBV14 and TRBJ2-7, reads EAGVTQFPSHSVIEKGQTVTLRCDPISGHDNLYWYRRVMGKEIKFLLHFVKESKQDESGMPNNRFLAERTGGTYSTLKVQPAELEDSGVYFCASSQDHDRGASEQYFGPGTRLTVT.

DNA of the CDR3: TGTGCCAGCAGTTTACGGGGGTTTTATAATTCACCCCTCCACTTT. This translates into CASSLRGFYNSPLHF. V and J are TRBV28 and TRBJ1-6; D is perhaps TRBD1 (5 bases). V was pared by 2 bases and J by 4 bases, with 9 bases between. CDR1 and CDR2 from the germline V gene are MDHEN and SYDVKM. The CDR3 spans 15 residues.

This chain connects TRBV29-1 to TRBJ2-3; D gene uncertain. Trimming shortened V by 0 bases and J by 2 bases, and 12 bases separated the two germline ends. This CDR3 comprises 15 residues. CDR1 is SQVTM, CDR2 ANQGSEA, per germline. The CDR3 region is CSVEESNSPTDTQYF. The CDR3 coding sequence is TGCAGCGTTGAAGAGTCCAATTCCCCCACAGATACGCAGTATTTT.

The gene calls are TRBV3-1 (or the pseudogene TRBV3-2) and TRBJ2-3; unclear D gene. The CDR3 is 13 amino acids. Germline V gives CDR1 LGHDT, CDR2 YNNKEL (reference sequence). V shed 3 bases and J shed 0 bases, with 4 bases lying between them. The CDR3 sequence: CASSQTSTDTQYF. The CDR3, as DNA: TGTGCCAGCAGCCAGACTAGCACAGATACGCAGTATTTT.

V usage is TRBV19 and J usage is TRBJ2-2; the match to TRBD1 covers 10 bases. This CDR3 comprises 18 residues. CDR1 is LNHDA, CDR2 SQIVND, per germline (reference sequence). V was pared by 5 bases and J by 6 bases, with 15 bases of the junction left unmatched. CDR3 region: CASSLQTGGVIRPGELFF. The CDR3 nucleotides are TGTGCCAGTAGTCTACAGACAGGGGGCGTAATTCGGCCCGGGGAGCTGTTTTTT.

V is TRBV7-9 and J is TRBJ2-3; 14 nucleotides align to TRBD2. CDR1 is SEHNR and CDR2 is FQNEAQ in the germline V gene (reference sequence). Unmatched junction bases numbered 4, after V lost 5 bases and J lost 3 bases. This CDR3 has 16 amino acids. CDR3 DNA: TGTGCCAGCAGCCCAAGGACTAGCGGGGGGACAGATACGCAGTATTTT. Translation: CASSPRTSGGTDTQYF.

The CDR3 is CASSLSLTGELFF. CDR3 bases: TGTGCCAGCAGCTTAAGTCTCACCGGGGAGCTGTTTTTT. The V and J genes are TRBV7-3 and TRBJ2-2; unclear D gene. Trimming removed 1 base from V and 4 bases from J, with 4 bases in between. Germline assignment: CDR1 SGHTA and CDR2 FQGTGA. The CDR3 loop spans 13 amino acids.

This chain uses TRBV19 with TRBJ2-4; D might be TRBD2 (6 bases). The CDR3 is 17 amino acids. CDR1 is LNHDA and CDR2 is SQIVND in the germline V gene (reference sequence). The V gene lost 8 bases and the J gene lost 0 bases, with 20 bases spanning the gap. The CDR3 sequence is CASSGDFRSLAKNIQYF. The CDR3, as DNA: TGTGCCAGTTCTGGGGACTTCAGGTCCTTAGCCAAAAACATTCAGTACTTC.

The CDR3 region has the DNA TGTGCCAGCAGTTTGGGGGGACAGGCCCTCACTGAAGCTTTCTTT. Translating it yields CASSLGGQALTEAFF. J is TRBJ1-1 and V is TRBV27, with TRBD1 identical over 8 bases. V shed 3 bases and J 4 bases; nucleotides not matched to a gene: 7. CDR1 is MNHEY, CDR2 SMNVEV, per germline (reference sequence). The CDR3 loop spans 15 amino acids.

V and J are TRBV19 and TRBJ2-1; 11 bases align to TRBD2. CDR3 length: 14 amino acids. Looked up from germline, CDR1 is LNHDA and CDR2 is SQIVND (reference sequence). Unmatched junction bases numbered 7, after V lost 6 bases and J lost 9 bases. This CDR3 is CASRLAGGQGEQFF. CDR3 nucleotide sequence: TGTGCCAGTAGGCTAGCGGGAGGCCAGGGTGAGCAGTTCTTC.